This T cell receptor (beta chain) appears in the sequencing data of a study of shared clonotypes between healthy human individuals. It was CD45RO-negative cells, positively selected for CCR7, that made up naive CD8 cells, with terminally differentiated effector memory CD45RA+ cells excluded. Sequenced by immunoSEQ multiplex PCR; TCRdb stores in-frame clones only, minus some. The sample holds around 2.1 million clones, about 93% seen once. The CDR3 is 11 amino acids. Trimming pared 6 bases from V and 6 bases from J, leaving 9 bases between. Per the germline V gene, CDR1 is MNHEY and CDR2 is SMNVEV (reference sequence).

Sequenced: naive CD8+ T cells from PBMCs. The clonotype originates from a man between 18 and 29 years old in good health. Some clones in this sample may be carry-over from other donors' samples. The V gene is TRBV27, the J gene TRBJ2-7; D is undetermined. This CDR3 reads CASRVAGEQYF. CDR3 DNA sequence: TGTGCCAGCAGGGTAGCAGGCGAGCAGTACTTC.